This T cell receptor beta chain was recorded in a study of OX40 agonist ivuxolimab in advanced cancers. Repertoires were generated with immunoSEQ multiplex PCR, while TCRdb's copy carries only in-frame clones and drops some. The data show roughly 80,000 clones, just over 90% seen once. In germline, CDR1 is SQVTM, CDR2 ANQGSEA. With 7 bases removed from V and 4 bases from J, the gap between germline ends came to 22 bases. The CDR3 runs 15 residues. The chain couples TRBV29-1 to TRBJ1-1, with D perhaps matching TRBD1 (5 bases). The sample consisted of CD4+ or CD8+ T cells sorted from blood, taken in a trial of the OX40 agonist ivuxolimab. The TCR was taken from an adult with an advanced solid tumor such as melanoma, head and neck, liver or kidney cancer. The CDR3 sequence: CSGQTGGFLSTEAFF. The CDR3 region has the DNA TGCAGCGGACAGACGGGTGGGTTCCTGAGCACTGAAGCTTTCTTT.